This T cell receptor (beta chain) comes out of a study of CD8+ T cells in alopecia areata. Concerning this clone itself: What it binds is not known.

RNA, once extracted, was reverse transcribed into cDNA for use as the sequencing template. Only in-frame clones appear in the TCRdb table, and some are missing; sequencing was by immunoSEQ multiplex PCR. This table holds about 150,000 clones, 87% found once. Trimming at V came to 3 bases and at J to 5 bases, leaving 9 bases not matched to a gene. Germline CDR1 is GTSNPN and CDR2 is SVGIG (reference sequence). The CDR3 loop spans 14 amino acids. Study-level points and caveats: Clonality was higher in lesional than normal scalp, especially in alopecia totalis/universalis.

This chain uses TRBV30 with TRBJ2-7, with 8 bases matching TRBD1. The sample in question was CD8+ T cells sorted from blood, obtained at week 0. The TCR sequence derives from a human donor with alopecia areata. The CDR3 coding sequence is TGTGCCTGGAGCGTCGGACAGGGCCTCAACGAGCAGTACTTC. Its protein is CAWSVGQGLNEQYF.